The sample holds many counts of the clone carrying this TCR beta chain. As yet, its antigen is unknown. The CDR3 has 14 residues. With 0 bases removed from V and 8 bases from J, the gap between germline ends came to 12 bases. Germline-derived CDR1 and CDR2 are SGDLS and YYNGEE. The sample originates from a study of T-cell reconstitution after alpha-beta-depleted transplantation in children. The study's findings and limits: It was reported that alpha-beta T cells came from several hundred expanded graft clones (about two months after transplant).

It was with unique molecular identifiers that the TCRbeta library was prepared. A single record per CDR3 protein comes from TCRdb applying MiXCR to the PCR reads. Among hundreds of thousands of distinct CDR3 sequences listed, about 11% were seen once. Sequences were derived from PBMCs, sampled before TCRalphabeta/CD19-depleted stem cell transplant. This clonotype originated in a child younger than two with acute myeloid leukemia, due to receive a stem cell transplant. V and J are TRBV9 and TRBJ2-1; no definite D call. CDR3 bases: TGTGCCAGCAGCGTAGGTGGCTTTGGGGATGAGCAGTTCTTC. Protein sequence: CASSVGGFGDEQFF.